This T cell receptor (beta chain) originates from a study of T cells in Graves' hyperthyroidism and ophthalmopathy. Germline CDR1 is LNHDA and CDR2 is SQIVND (reference sequence). The CDR3 contains 13 residues. As to this clonotype: Its antigen is not known. Germline is not matched at one junction end, which may reflect a read error.

Overall study findings and caveats: Among thyroid clonotypes expanded above 0.001, most also appeared in blood.

From RNA transcripts, TCR beta CDR3 regions were amplified. The study used the HTBI primer set for a first-round RT-PCR of the TCR CDR3. TCRdb independently ran MiXCR on the multiplex PCR reads; one entry per CDR3 protein. This table holds a few hundred thousand distinct CDR3 sequences, around 45% found once. The material sequenced was peripheral blood or thyroid tissue (not recorded which). The TCR sequence derives from a woman aged 18-35 years with Graves' hyperthyroidism. The chain couples TRBV19 to TRBJ1-5; TRBD1 might be the D (5 bases). CDR3 protein: CASSPAGRQLQHF. In nucleotides, the CDR3 is TGTGCCAGTAGTCCGGCGGGGCGTCAGCTCCAGCATTTT.